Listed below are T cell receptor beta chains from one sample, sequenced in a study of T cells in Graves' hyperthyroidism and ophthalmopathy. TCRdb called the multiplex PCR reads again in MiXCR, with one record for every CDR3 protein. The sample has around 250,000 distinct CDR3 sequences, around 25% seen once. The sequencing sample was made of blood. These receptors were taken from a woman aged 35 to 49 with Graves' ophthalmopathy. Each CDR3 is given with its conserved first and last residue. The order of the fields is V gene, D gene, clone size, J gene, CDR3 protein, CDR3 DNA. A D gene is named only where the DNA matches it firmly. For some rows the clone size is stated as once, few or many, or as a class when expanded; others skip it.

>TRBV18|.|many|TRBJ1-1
CASSPPEGPSSLAFF
TGTGCCAGCTCACCACCGGAGGGACCCAGCAGCCTAGCTTTCTTT
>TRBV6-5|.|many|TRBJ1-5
CASSTGVGSNQPQHF
TGTGCCAGCAGCACCGGGGTTGGGAGCAATCAGCCCCAGCATTTT
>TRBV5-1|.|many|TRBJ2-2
CASSLDGGINTGELFF
TGCGCCAGCAGCTTGGACGGCGGGATCAACACCGGGGAGCTGTTTTTT
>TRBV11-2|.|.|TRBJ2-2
CASSLFAGELFF
TGTGCCAGCAGCTTATTCGCCGGGGAGCTGTTTTTT
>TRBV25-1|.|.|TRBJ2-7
CASSLKVWGREQYF
TGTGCCAGCAGTTTAAAGGTCTGGGGGCGGGAGCAGTACTTC
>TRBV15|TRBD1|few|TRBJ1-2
CATSRDPGQGFGYTF
TGTGCCACCAGCAGGGACCCGGGACAGGGGTTTGGCTACACCTTC
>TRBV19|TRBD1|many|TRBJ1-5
CASSTPRQGRNQPQHF
TGTGCCAGTAGTACCCCGAGACAGGGGCGCAATCAGCCCCAGCATTTT
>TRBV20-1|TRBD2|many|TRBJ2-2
CSALPPGLAAGELFF
TGCAGTGCCTTACCTCCGGGACTAGCGGCCGGGGAGCTGTTTTTT
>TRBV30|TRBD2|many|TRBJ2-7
CAWRAGGLSYEQYF
TGTGCCTGGAGGGCGGGAGGCCTCTCCTACGAGCAGTACTTC
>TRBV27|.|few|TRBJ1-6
CASSFLYNSPLHF
TGTGCCAGCAGTTTCTTATATAATTCACCCCTCCACTTT
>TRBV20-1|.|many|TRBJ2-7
CSGWSDAEQYF
TGCAGTGGGTGGAGCGATGCCGAGCAGTACTTC
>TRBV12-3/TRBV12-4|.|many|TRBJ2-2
CASSLPAGEPSTGELFF
TGTGCCAGCAGTTTACCCGCCGGCGAACCCTCGACCGGGGAGCTGTTTTTT
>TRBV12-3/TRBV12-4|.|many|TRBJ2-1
CASSLGFNEQLF
TGTGCCAGCAGTTTGGGGTTCAATGAGCAGCTCTTC
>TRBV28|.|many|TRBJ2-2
CASSDGLDTGELFF
TGTGCCAGCAGCGATGGACTGGACACCGGGGAGCTGTTTTTT
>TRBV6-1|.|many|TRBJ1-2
CASSEAPTSYGYTF
TGTGCCAGCAGTGAAGCACCCACCTCCTATGGCTACACCTTC
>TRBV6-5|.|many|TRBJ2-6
CASSYSGTGANVLTF
TGTGCCAGCAGTTACTCCGGGACTGGGGCCAACGTCCTGACTTTC
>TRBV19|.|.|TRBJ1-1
CASSIGEFYTEAFF
TGTGCCAGTAGTATAGGAGAGTTCTACACTGAAGCTTTCTTT
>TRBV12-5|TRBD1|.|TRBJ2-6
CASGKPGGAFSGANVLTF
TGTGCTAGTGGTAAACCAGGGGGCGCGTTTTCTGGGGCCAACGTCCTGACTTTC
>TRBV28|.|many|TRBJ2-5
CASSLFGRGETQYF
TGTGCCAGCAGTTTATTTGGCAGGGGAGAGACCCAGTACTTC
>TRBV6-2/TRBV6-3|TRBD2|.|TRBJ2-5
CASSYVGLAVETQYF
TGTGCCAGCAGTTACGTCGGCCTAGCGGTGGAGACCCAGTACTTC
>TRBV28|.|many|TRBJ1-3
CASSQRDRGNTIYF
TGTGCCAGCAGTCAGAGGGATCGCGGAAACACCATATATTTT
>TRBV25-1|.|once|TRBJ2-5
CASSDQLRAPQETQYF
TGTGCCAGCAGTGACCAGCTCAGGGCTCCCCAAGAGACACAGTACTTC
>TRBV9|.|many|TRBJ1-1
CASSVATGGKDEAFF
TGTGCCAGCAGCGTAGCTACGGGGGGTAAGGATGAAGCTTTCTTT
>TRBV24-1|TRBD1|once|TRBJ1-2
CATSDPDRAGYGYIF
TGTGCCACCAGTGACCCGGACAGGGCCGGCTATGGCTACATCTTC
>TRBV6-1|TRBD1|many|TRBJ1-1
CASRKDRAGTEAFF
TGTGCCAGCAGGAAGGACAGGGCGGGCACTGAAGCTTTCTTT
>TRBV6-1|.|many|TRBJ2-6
CASSERSHGSSGANVLTF
TGTGCCAGCAGTGAAAGGTCCCACGGAAGCTCTGGGGCCAACGTCCTGACTTTC
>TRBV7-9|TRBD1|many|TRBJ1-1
CASSVDRGLTEAFF
TGTGCCAGCAGCGTCGACAGGGGGCTCACTGAAGCTTTCTTT
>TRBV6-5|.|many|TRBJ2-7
CASRGLSYEQYF
TGTGCCAGCAGGGGCTTGAGTTACGAGCAGTACTTC
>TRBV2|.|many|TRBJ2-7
CASSTLPYEQYF
TGTGCCAGCAGTACACTACCCTACGAGCAGTACTTC
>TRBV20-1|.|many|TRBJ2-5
CSAKTSGWGETQYF
TGCAGTGCTAAAACCTCAGGGTGGGGAGAGACCCAGTACTTC
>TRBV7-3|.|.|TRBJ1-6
CASSFGDPVSPLHF
TGTGCCAGCAGCTTTGGCGACCCCGTTTCACCCCTCCACTTT
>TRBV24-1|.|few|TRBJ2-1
CATSDPAATGDNEQFF
TGTGCCACCAGTGACCCGGCCGCCACGGGTGACAATGAGCAGTTCTTC
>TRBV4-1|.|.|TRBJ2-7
CASSQSTMESAYEQYF
TGCGCCAGCAGCCAATCCACGATGGAGTCGGCCTACGAGCAGTACTTC
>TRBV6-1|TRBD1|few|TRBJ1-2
CASRTGGNYGYTF
TGTGCCAGCAGGACAGGGGGCAACTATGGCTACACCTTC
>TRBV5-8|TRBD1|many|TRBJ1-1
CASSLGDRMNTEAFF
TGTGCCAGCAGCTTGGGGGACAGAATGAACACTGAAGCTTTCTTT
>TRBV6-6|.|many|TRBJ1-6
CASSYMGSPLHF
TGTGCCAGCAGTTACATGGGATCACCCCTCCACTTT
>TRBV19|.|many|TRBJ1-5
CASSISGNQPQHF
TGTGCCAGCAGCATAAGTGGGAATCAGCCCCAGCATTTT
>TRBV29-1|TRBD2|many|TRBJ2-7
CSVAGTSGIYEQYF
TGCAGCGTAGCCGGGACTAGCGGGATCTACGAGCAGTACTTC
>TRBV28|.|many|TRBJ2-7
CASSLLEREQYF
TGTGCCAGCAGTTTACTAGAGAGGGAGCAGTACTTC
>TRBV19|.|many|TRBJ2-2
CASSIPGTGELFF
TGTGCCAGTAGTATACCAGGGACCGGGGAGCTGTTTTTT
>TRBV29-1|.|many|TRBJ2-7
CSASQGPAYEQYF
TGCAGCGCCTCACAGGGCCCAGCCTACGAGCAGTACTTC
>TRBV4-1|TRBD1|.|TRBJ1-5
CASSQGQGTNQPQHF
TGCGCCAGCAGCCAAGGACAGGGAACTAATCAGCCCCAGCATTTT
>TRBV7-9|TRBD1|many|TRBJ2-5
CASSSTNRGVSQETQYF
TGTGCCAGCAGCTCAACAAACAGGGGCGTTTCCCAAGAGACCCAGTACTTC
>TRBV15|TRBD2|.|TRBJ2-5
CATSRTSGGYQETQYF
TGTGCCACCAGCAGGACTAGCGGGGGGTATCAAGAGACCCAGTACTTC
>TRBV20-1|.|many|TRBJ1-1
CSAMTVNTEAFF
TGCAGTGCCATGACTGTGAACACTGAAGCTTTCTTT
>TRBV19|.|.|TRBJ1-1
CASSSGPRPNTEAFF
TGTGCCAGTAGTAGCGGTCCAAGACCGAACACTGAAGCTTTCTTT
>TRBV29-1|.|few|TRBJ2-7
CSAHHRAYEQYF
TGCAGCGCTCATCACAGGGCCTACGAGCAGTACTTC
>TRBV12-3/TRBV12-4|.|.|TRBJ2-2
CASSRTFTGELFF
TGTGCCAGCTCAAGGACTTTTACCGGGGAGCTGTTTTTT